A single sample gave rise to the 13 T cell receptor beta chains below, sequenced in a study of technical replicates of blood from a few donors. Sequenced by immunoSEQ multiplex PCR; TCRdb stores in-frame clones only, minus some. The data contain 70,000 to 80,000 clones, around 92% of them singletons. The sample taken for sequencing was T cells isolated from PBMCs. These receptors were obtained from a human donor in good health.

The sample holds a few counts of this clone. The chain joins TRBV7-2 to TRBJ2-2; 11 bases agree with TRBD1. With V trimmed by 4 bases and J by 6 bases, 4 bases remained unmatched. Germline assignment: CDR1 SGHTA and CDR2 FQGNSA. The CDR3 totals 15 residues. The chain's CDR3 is CASSWGQGGSGELFF. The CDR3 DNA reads TGTGCCAGCAGCTGGGGACAGGGGGGTTCCGGGGAGCTGTTTTTT.

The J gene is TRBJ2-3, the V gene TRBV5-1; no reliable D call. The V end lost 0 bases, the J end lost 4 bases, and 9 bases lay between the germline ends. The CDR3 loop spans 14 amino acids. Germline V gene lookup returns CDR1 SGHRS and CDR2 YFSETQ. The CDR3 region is CASSLGQAPDTQYF. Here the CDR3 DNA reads TGCGCCAGCAGCTTGGGGCAGGCTCCAGATACGCAGTATTTT.

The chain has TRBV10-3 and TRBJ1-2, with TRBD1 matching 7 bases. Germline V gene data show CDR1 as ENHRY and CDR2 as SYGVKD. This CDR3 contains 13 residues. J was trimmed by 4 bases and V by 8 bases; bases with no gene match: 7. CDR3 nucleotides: TGTGCCATCTATTCAGGGGGAAGCTATGGCTACACCTTC. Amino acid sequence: CAIYSGGSYGYTF.

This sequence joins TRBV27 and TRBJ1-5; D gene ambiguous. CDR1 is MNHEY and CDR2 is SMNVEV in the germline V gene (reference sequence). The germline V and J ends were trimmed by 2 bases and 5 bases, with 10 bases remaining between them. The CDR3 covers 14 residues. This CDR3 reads CASSLPERDQPQHF. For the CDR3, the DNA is TGTGCCAGCAGTTTACCAGAGAGGGATCAGCCCCAGCATTTT.

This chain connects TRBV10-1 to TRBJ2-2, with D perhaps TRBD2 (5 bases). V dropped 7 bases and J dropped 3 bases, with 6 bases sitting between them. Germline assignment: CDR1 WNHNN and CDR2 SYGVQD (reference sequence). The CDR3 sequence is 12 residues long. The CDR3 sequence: CASMEDTGELFF. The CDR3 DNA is TGCGCCAGCATGGAGGACACCGGGGAGCTGTTTTTT.

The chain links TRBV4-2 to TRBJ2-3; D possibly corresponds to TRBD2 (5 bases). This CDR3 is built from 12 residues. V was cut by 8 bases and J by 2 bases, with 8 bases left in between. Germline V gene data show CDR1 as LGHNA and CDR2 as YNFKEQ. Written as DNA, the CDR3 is TGTGCCAGCTCGGGGATCACAGATACGCAGTATTTT. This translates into CASSGITDTQYF.

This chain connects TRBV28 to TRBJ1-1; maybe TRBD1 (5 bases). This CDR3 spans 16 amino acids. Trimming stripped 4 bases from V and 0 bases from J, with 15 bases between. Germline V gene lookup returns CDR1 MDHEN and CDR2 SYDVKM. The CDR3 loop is CASSYPPGLLNTEAFF. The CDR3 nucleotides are TGTGCCAGCAGTTACCCGCCGGGACTCTTGAACACTGAAGCTTTCTTT. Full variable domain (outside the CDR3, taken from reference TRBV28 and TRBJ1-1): DVKVTQSSRYLVKRTGEKVFLECVQDMDHENMFWYRQDPGLGLRLIYFSYDVKMKEKGDIPEGYSVSREKKERFSLILESASTNQTSMYLCASSYPPGLLNTEAFFGQGTRLTVV.

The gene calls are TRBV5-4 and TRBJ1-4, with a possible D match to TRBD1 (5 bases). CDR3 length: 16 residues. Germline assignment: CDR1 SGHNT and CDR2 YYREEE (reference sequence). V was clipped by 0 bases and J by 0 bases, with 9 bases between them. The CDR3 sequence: CASSLGRQSTNEKLFF. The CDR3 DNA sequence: TGTGCCAGCAGCTTGGGGCGACAGTCAACTAATGAAAAACTGTTTTTT.

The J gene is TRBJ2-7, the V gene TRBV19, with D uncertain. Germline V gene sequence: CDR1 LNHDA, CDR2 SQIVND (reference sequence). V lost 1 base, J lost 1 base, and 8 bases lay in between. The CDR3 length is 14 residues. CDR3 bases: TGTGCCAGTAGTATAGCGGGTAAATCCTACGAGCAGTACTTC. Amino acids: CASSIAGKSYEQYF.

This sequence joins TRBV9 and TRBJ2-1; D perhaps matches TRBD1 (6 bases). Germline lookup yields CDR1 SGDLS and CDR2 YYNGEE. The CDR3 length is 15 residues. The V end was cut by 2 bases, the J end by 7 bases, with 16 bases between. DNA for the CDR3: TGTGCCAGCAGCGTTGATAACAGGGCGGTAAATGAGCAGTTCTTC. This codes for CASSVDNRAVNEQFF.

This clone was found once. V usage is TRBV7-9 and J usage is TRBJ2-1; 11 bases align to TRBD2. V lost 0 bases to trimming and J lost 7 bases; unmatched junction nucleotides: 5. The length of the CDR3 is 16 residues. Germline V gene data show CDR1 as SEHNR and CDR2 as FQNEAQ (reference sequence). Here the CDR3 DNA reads TGTGCCAGCAGCTTAGCCACTAGCGGGAGTCTGAATGAGCAGTTCTTC. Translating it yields CASSLATSGSLNEQFF.

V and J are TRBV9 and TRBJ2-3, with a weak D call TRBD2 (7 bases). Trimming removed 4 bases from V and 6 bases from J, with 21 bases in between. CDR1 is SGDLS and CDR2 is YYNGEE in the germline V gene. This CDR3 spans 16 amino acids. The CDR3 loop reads CASSTPVGGGPDTQYF. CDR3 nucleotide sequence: TGTGCCAGCAGCACACCAGTAGGGGGGGGGCCCGATACGCAGTATTTT.

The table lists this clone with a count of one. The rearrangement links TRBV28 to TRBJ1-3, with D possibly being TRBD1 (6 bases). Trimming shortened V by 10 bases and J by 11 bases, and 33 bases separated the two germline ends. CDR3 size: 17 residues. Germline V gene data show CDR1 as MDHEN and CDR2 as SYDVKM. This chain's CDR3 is CATKDRSRSSVGDSIYF. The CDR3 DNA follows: TGTGCCACCAAAGACAGGTCCCGCTCTTCGGTTGGGGATTCCATATATTTT.